Below, one T cell receptor (beta chain) is given with its context. This entry comes from a study of T cell responses to AZD1222 COVID-19 vaccine. Generated by immunoSEQ multiplex PCR, the TCRdb table keeps only in-frame clones and is missing some. Counted here are some 150,000 clones, 85% to 90% occurring once; the ten biggest clones make up over 4%. The germline CDR1 and CDR2 sequences are MGHRA and YSYEKL. The length of the CDR3 is 15 residues. V dropped 1 base and J dropped 3 bases, with 12 bases sitting between them. This specimen was peripheral blood, taken 28 days after the second AZD1222 dose. The source of this sequence is an adult who received the AZD1222 COVID-19 vaccine. This chain links TRBV4-1 with TRBJ1-2, with a tentative D call TRBD1 (5 bases). In DNA, the CDR3 is TGCGCCAGCAGCCAAGGGGACGCGAAGCACTATGGCTACACCTTC. Translating gives CASSQGDAKHYGYTF.